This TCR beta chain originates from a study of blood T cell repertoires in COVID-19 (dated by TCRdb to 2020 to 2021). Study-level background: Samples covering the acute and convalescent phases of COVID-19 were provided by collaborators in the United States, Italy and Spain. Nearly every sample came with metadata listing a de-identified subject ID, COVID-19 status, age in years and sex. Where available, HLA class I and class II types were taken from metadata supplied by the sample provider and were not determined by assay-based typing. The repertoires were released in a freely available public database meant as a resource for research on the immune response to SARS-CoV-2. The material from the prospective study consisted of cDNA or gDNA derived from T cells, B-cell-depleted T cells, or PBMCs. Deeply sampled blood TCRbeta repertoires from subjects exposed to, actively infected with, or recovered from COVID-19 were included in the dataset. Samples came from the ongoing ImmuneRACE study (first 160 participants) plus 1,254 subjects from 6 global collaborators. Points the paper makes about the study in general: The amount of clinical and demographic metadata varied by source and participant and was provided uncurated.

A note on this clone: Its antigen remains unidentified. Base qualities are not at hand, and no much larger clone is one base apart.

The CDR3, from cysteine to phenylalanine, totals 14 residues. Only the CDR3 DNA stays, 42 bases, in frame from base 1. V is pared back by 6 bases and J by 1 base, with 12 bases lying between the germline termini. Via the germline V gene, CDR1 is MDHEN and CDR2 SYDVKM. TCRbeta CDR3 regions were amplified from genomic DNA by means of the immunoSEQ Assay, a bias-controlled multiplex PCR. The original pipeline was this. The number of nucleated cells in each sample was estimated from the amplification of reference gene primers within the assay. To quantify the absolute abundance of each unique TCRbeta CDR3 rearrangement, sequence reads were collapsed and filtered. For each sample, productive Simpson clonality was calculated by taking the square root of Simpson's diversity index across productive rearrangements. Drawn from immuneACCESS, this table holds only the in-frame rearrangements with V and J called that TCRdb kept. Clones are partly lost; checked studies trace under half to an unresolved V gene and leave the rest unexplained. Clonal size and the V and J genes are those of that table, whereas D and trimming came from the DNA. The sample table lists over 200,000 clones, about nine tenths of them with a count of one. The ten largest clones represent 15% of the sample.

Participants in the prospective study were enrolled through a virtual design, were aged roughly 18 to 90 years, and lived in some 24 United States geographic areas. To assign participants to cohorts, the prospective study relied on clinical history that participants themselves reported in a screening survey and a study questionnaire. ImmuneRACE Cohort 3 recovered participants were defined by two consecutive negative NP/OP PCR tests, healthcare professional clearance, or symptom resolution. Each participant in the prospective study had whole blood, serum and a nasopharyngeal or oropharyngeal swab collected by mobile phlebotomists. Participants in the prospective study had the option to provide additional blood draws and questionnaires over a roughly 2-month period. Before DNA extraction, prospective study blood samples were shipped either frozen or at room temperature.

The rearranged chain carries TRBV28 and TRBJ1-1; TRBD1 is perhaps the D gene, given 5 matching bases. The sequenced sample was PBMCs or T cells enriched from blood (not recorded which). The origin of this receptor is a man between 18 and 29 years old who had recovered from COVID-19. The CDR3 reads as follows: CASRWGGRNTEAFF. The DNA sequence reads TGTGCCAGCAGATGGGGGGGACGGAACACTGAAGCTTTCTTT.